These 18 T cell receptor beta chains share one sample of origin, sequenced in a study of regulatory T cells in long-lasting Graves disease. Through Arm-PCR of CDR3 regions and iRepertoire HTBI primers, TCR beta libraries were built. Using its own MiXCR run on the multiplex PCR reads, TCRdb lists one record per CDR3 protein. This table holds approximately 400,000 distinct CDR3 sequences, 12% found once. Time point: newly diagnosed GD, antithyroid drugs for less than 3 months. There was RNA extracted from PBMCs, and the TCR library was made from it. The data also belong to a second study, concerning T cells in Graves' hyperthyroidism and ophthalmopathy.

This specimen consisted of peripheral blood mononuclear cells (PBMCs), obtained at new diagnosis, from a patient treated with antithyroid drugs. Receptors were obtained from a woman aged 18-29 years with Graves disease.

The chain carries TRBV10-3 and TRBJ1-1; D gene unclear. The CDR3 has 10 residues. Trimming pared 7 bases from V and 7 bases from J, leaving 7 bases between. Germline-derived CDR1 and CDR2 are ENHRY and SYGVKD. The DNA of the CDR3 is TGTGCCATCATGGAGGGTGAAGCTTTCTTT. This codes for CAIMEGEAFF.

This clonotype was observed many times. The chain couples TRBV18 to TRBJ2-5; D not certain. The CDR3 runs 15 residues. Trimming stripped 1 base from V and 2 bases from J, with 11 bases between. Looked up from germline, CDR1 is KGHSH and CDR2 is LQKENI. CDR3 sequence (DNA): TGTGCCAGCTCACCACGCGGCTGGGGACAAGAGACCCAGTACTTC. This codes for CASSPRGWGQETQYF.

This clonotype was seen many times. The chain combines TRBV28 with TRBJ2-7, with a weak D call TRBD2 (6 bases). With 8 bases removed from V and 6 bases from J, the gap between germline ends came to 23 bases. CDR3 length equals 15 residues. Germline CDR1 MDHEN, CDR2 SYDVKM. CDR3 amino acids: CASASGGESVGEQYF. CDR3 in DNA: TGTGCCAGCGCATCAGGAGGGGAATCGGTCGGCGAGCAGTACTTC.

This clonotype has ten or more counts. The genes are TRBV20-1 and TRBJ2-5; maybe TRBD2 (6 bases). Germline CDR1 DFQATT, CDR2 SNEGSKA (reference sequence). Trimming removed 4 bases from V and 1 base from J, with 10 bases in between. The CDR3 spans 13 residues. CDR3 DNA sequence: TGCAGTGCTAAGATGGGACTCCAAGAGACCCAGTACTTC. This encodes CSAKMGLQETQYF.

The chain is built from TRBV10-3 and TRBJ2-1; 7 positions agree with TRBD2. The CDR3 covers 15 residues. Germline V gene data show CDR1 as ENHRY and CDR2 as SYGVKD. After removal of 3 bases from V and 0 bases from J, the junction contained 2 bases not matched to a gene. The CDR3 reads CAISEGGGSYNEQFF. CDR3 bases: TGTGCCATCAGTGAAGGCGGGGGCTCCTACAATGAGCAGTTCTTC.

In its sample, this clonotype was seen many times. This chain links TRBV11-2 with TRBJ2-7; possibly TRBD1 for D (6 bases). Germline-derived CDR1 and CDR2 are SGHAT and FQNNGV. This CDR3 is 15 amino acids long. V was clipped by 5 bases and J by 2 bases, with 16 bases between them. This CDR3 is CASSLLGALTYEQYF. The CDR3 DNA reads TGTGCCAGCAGCCTGTTGGGGGCCCTCACCTACGAGCAGTACTTC.

In its sample, this clonotype was seen many times. The chain links TRBV7-8 to TRBJ2-7; TRBD2 matches at 9 bases. The length of the CDR3 is 21 residues. Losses at the gene ends were 2 bases for V and 6 bases for J; bases not matched to a gene: 26. Germline values: CDR1 SGHVS, CDR2 FQNEAQ. The CDR3 region is CASSLKSGTSGRTLMFGEQYF. CDR3 nucleotide sequence: TGTGCCAGCAGCTTAAAGTCAGGGACCAGCGGGAGGACCCTGATGTTTGGCGAGCAGTACTTC. Full variable domain (remainder filled in from reference TRBV7-8 and TRBJ2-7): GAGVSQSPRYKVAKRGQDVALRCDPISGHVSLFWYQQALGQGPEFLTYFQNEAQLDKSGLPSDRFFAERPEGSVSTLKIQRTQQEDSAVYLCASSLKSGTSGRTLMFGEQYFGPGTRLTVT.

Many counts were recorded for this clonotype. The rearrangement links TRBV11-1 to TRBJ1-6; unclear D gene. This CDR3 comprises 16 residues. Germline V gives CDR1 SGHAT, CDR2 FQDESV (reference sequence). V lost 1 base and J lost 0, with 7 bases in between. Written as DNA, the CDR3 is TGTGCCAGCAGCTTAGGTGGCAGCTCCTATAATTCACCCCTCCACTTT. Translating gives CASSLGGSSYNSPLHF.

This clonotype was recorded many times. The gene calls are TRBV7-2 and TRBJ2-2, with D uncertain. Germline values: CDR1 SGHTA, CDR2 FQGNSA. V was cut by 5 bases and J by 0 bases, with 13 bases left in between. CDR3 length: 16 amino acids. As DNA, the CDR3 is TGTGCCAGCAGCCGCGGTCCGGAATCGAACACCGGGGAGCTGTTTTTT. Translated, it gives CASSRGPESNTGELFF.

This clonotype appeared many times. This sequence joins TRBV4-3 and TRBJ2-5; D not resolved. CDR3 size: 17 residues. V was clipped by 0 bases and J by 1 base, with 15 bases between them. CDR1 and CDR2 (germline): LGHNA, YSLEER. CDR3 protein: CASSQERGGTLQETQYF. The CDR3, as DNA: TGCGCCAGCAGCCAAGAGAGAGGTGGTACACTCCAAGAGACCCAGTACTTC.

This clonotype was picked up many times. The gene calls are TRBV29-1 and TRBJ1-2; TRBD1 is a possible D gene (5 bases). V was cut by 6 bases and J by 2 bases, with 19 bases left in between. Germline V gene data show CDR1 as SQVTM and CDR2 as ANQGSEA. The CDR3 is 15 residues long. CDR3 sequence: CSVPRGEGTNYGYTF. CDR3 coding DNA: TGCAGCGTACCACGGGGGGAGGGGACGAACTATGGCTACACCTTC.

This clonotype has a count of ten or more. The junction shows a germline mismatch at one end, possibly a read error. V and J are TRBV7-7 and TRBJ2-5, with D tentatively TRBD2 (5 bases). Germline-derived CDR1 and CDR2 are SSHAT and FNYEAQ (reference sequence). This CDR3 is built from 13 residues. The CDR3 nucleotides are TGTGCTAGCAGCTTAGCGAACCGGGAGACCCAGTACTTC. Translated, it gives CASSLANRETQYF.

In its sample, this clonotype was seen a few times. The chain combines TRBV4-2 with TRBJ2-3; possibly TRBD2 for D (7 bases). Germline V CDR1 and CDR2: LGHNA, YNFKEQ. The CDR3 is 17 residues long. The V and J ends lost 0 bases and 4 bases respectively, with 17 bases between them. The CDR3 protein is CASSQDEAGASADTQYF. The CDR3 coding sequence is TGTGCCAGCAGCCAAGATGAGGCGGGGGCTAGCGCAGATACGCAGTATTTT.

In its sample, this clonotype was seen a few times. This chain joins TRBV5-1 and TRBJ2-5, with 7 bases lining up with TRBD2. The CDR3 sequence is 14 residues long. Germline V gene lookup returns CDR1 SGHRS and CDR2 YFSETQ. V lost 4 bases, J lost 5 bases, and 8 bases stayed unmatched. CDR3 protein: CASSGGGAKETQYF. In DNA form, the CDR3 reads TGCGCCAGCAGCGGGGGAGGGGCGAAGGAGACCCAGTACTTC.

A few counts support this clonotype. CDR3: CANRQTGDYGYTF. The CDR3 DNA sequence: TGTGCCAACAGACAGACAGGAGACTATGGCTACACCTTC. V gene TRBV27 combines with J gene TRBJ1-2, with D perhaps matching TRBD1 (6 bases). Germline values: CDR1 MNHEY, CDR2 SMNVEV (reference sequence). V was clipped by 10 bases and J by 3 bases, with 15 bases between them. The CDR3 length is 13 residues.

At least ten counts were recorded for this clonotype. The J gene is TRBJ2-2, the V gene TRBV7-9; D assignment may be TRBD1 or TRBD2 (6 bases each). The CDR3 contains 16 residues. Looked up from germline, CDR1 is SEHNR and CDR2 is FQNEAQ (reference sequence). Here the CDR3 reads CATSPGAVIRTGELFF. CDR3 bases: TGTGCTACTAGCCCGGGGGCGGTAATTCGGACCGGGGAGCTGTTTTTT.

This clonotype was counted ten times or more. The chain employs TRBV2 and TRBJ1-6; D remains ambiguous. The CDR3 consists of 16 residues. Germline V gives CDR1 SNHLY, CDR2 FYNNEI. V lost 2 bases, J lost 3 bases, and 11 bases lay in between. The CDR3 nucleotides read TGTGCCAGCAGTGAAAGCCAGCGAGTCTATAATTCACCCCTCCACTTT. Translated, it gives CASSESQRVYNSPLHF.

The J gene is TRBJ1-5, the V gene TRBV20-1; D possibly corresponds to TRBD1 (5 bases). The CDR3 is 14 residues long. Per the germline V gene, CDR1 is DFQATT and CDR2 is SNEGSKA (reference sequence). The CDR3 loop is CSVRGPGGNQPQHF. CDR3 sequence (DNA): TGCAGCGTAAGGGGACCTGGAGGCAATCAGCCCCAGCATTTT.